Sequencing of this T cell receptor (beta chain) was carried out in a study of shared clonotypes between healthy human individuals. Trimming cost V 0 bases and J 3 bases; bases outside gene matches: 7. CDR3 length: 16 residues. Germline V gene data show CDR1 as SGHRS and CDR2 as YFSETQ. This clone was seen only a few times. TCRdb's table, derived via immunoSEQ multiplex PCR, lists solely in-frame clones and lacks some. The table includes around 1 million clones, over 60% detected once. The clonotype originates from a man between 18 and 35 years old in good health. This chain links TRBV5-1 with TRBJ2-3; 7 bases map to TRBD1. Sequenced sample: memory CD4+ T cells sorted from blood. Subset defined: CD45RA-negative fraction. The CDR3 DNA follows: TGCGCCAGCAGCTTGGGAGGACAGGCGAAAACAGATACGCAGTATTTT. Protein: CASSLGGQAKTDTQYF.